One and the same sample provided the 14 T cell receptor beta chains below, sequenced in a study of T cell changes during pregnancy in multiple sclerosis. Measured with immunoSEQ multiplex PCR; TCRdb has only the in-frame clones, and not every one. The sample lists tens of thousands of clones, about 94% occurring once. The sequenced sample was peripheral blood, obtained in the third trimester of pregnancy. All receptors derive from a female donor in good health, enrolled as a control in a pregnancy study.

This clone was observed a single time. The genes are TRBV4-1 and TRBJ2-1, with 8 bases identical to TRBD2. The germline V gene has CDR1 MGHRA and CDR2 YSYEKL. The CDR3 is 16 residues long. V dropped 1 base and J dropped 8; count of bases not matched to a gene: 10. The DNA for the CDR3 is TGCGCCAGCAGCCAAGTCCCTAGCGGGCCCCGGGATGAGCAGTTCTTC. Amino acids: CASSQVPSGPRDEQFF.

Written as DNA, the CDR3 is TGTGCCAGCGGACTAGCGGGATTTGATGAGCAGTTCTTC. This gives the protein CASGLAGFDEQFF. V is TRBV28 and J is TRBJ2-1, with 12 nucleotides matching TRBD2. The CDR3 spans 13 residues. Germline lookup yields CDR1 MDHEN and CDR2 SYDVKM. V was pared by 8 bases and J by 8 bases, with 4 bases of the junction left unmatched.

This chain joins TRBV2 and TRBJ2-5; D is perhaps TRBD2 (7 bases). The V gene's germline CDR1 is SNHLY and CDR2 FYNNEI. V lost 7 bases to trimming and J lost 1 base, with 16 bases between them. CDR3 size: 15 residues. CDR3 sequence (DNA): TGTGCCAGCACTGGGGGAGGGGGATTCCAAGAGACCCAGTACTTC. Translating gives CASTGGGGFQETQYF.

The chain combines TRBV7-9 with TRBJ2-3; D unresolved. V was shortened by 5 bases and J by 0 bases, with 15 bases between the two germline ends. The germline V gene has CDR1 SEHNR and CDR2 FQNEAQ (reference sequence). This CDR3 is built from 16 residues. In DNA form, the CDR3 reads TGTGCCAGCAGCAAATCAACCGGTCTGAGCACAGATACGCAGTATTTT. Protein product: CASSKSTGLSTDTQYF.

The chain combines TRBV13 with TRBJ2-1; TRBD2 is a possible D gene (5 bases). Trimming pared 4 bases from V and 4 bases from J, leaving 17 bases between. CDR1 and CDR2 (germline): PRHDT, FYEKMQ (reference sequence). The CDR3 totals 16 residues. DNA for the CDR3: TGTGCCAGCAGCTCCCGGGCCGGAGGTCGGTACAATGAGCAGTTCTTC. As protein: CASSSRAGGRYNEQFF.

The V and J genes are TRBV10-3 and TRBJ2-2, with D maybe TRBD1 (6 bases). Trimming took off 6 bases at V and 5 bases at J, with 13 bases between the two ends. This CDR3 spans 14 amino acids. Germline V gene lookup returns CDR1 ENHRY and CDR2 SYGVKD. The CDR3 DNA is TGTGCCATCAGACCGGGACAATCAACCGGGGAGCTGTTTTTT. Amino acid sequence: CAIRPGQSTGELFF.

V and J are TRBV7-9 and TRBJ1-2, with TRBD1 matching 7 bases. CDR1 SEHNR and CDR2 FQNEAQ come from the germline V gene (reference sequence). J gave up 4 bases and V 4 bases, and 9 bases lay outside the gene matches. The CDR3 sequence is 15 residues long. The CDR3 sequence is CASSSGTASIYGYTF. The CDR3 nucleotides read TGTGCCAGCAGCTCCGGGACAGCGTCTATCTATGGCTACACCTTC.

The V gene is TRBV19, the J gene TRBJ1-5; TRBD1 matches 8 bases. Trimming took 3 bases from V and 7 from J; bases not matched to a gene: 8. Germline assignment: CDR1 LNHDA and CDR2 SQIVND (reference sequence). This CDR3 has 15 amino acids. CDR3 sequence (DNA): TGTGCCAGTAGTATCGGGCAGGGGGCTTGGCAGCCCCAGCATTTT. Protein product: CASSIGQGAWQPQHF.

The rearrangement links TRBV19 to TRBJ1-4; possible D gene TRBD1, 6 bases. The germline V gene encodes CDR1 LNHDA and CDR2 SQIVND (reference sequence). The V gene lost 3 bases and the J gene lost 0 bases, with 8 bases spanning the gap. The CDR3 is 15 amino acids. CDR3 bases: TGTGCCAGTAGTATTGACAGGCCAACTAATGAAAAACTGTTTTTT. Translating it yields CASSIDRPTNEKLFF.

This clone was seen only a few times. This sequence joins TRBV2 and TRBJ2-1; D may be TRBD1 (6 bases). The CDR3 has 12 residues. Germline CDR1 SNHLY, CDR2 FYNNEI. The ends were cut back, 3 bases at V and 8 bases at J, with 8 bases in the middle. CDR3 sequence (DNA): TGTGCCAGCAGTGACAGGGGCGATGAGCAGTTCTTC. As protein: CASSDRGDEQFF. Looking up the rest from reference TRBV2 and TRBJ2-1 gives the full variable domain: EPEVTQTPSHQVTQMGQEVILRCVPISNHLYFYWYRQILGQKVEFLVSFYNNEISEKSEIFDDQFSVERPDGSNFTLKIRSTKLEDSAMYFCASSDRGDEQFFGPGTRLTVL.

The chain is built from TRBV6-1 and TRBJ2-5; D perhaps matches TRBD2 (5 bases). The ends were cut back, 6 bases at V and 4 bases at J, with 18 bases in the middle. The CDR3 consists of 15 residues. CDR1 is MNHNS, CDR2 SASEGT, per germline. The CDR3 bases are TGTGCCAGCAGCACAGAGGATCCGGGGAGAGAGACCCAGTACTTC. This encodes CASSTEDPGRETQYF.

A single count supports this clone. The DNA of the CDR3 is TGTGCCAGCAGCCAGGAGCCGGGACTAGCGTCTAGCACAGATACGCAGTATTTT. Its translation is CASSQEPGLASSTDTQYF. J is TRBJ2-3 and V is TRBV5-6, with 10 nucleotides matching TRBD2. CDR3 length: 18 amino acids. V gave up 4 bases and J gave up 0 bases; unmatched junction bases: 11. The germline V gene has CDR1 SGHDT and CDR2 YYEEEE.

A single count supports this clone. The gene calls are TRBV19 and TRBJ2-7; possibly TRBD1 for D (6 bases). CDR3 length: 14 amino acids. The V gene lost 0 bases and the J gene lost 5 bases, with 11 bases spanning the gap. Germline V gives CDR1 LNHDA, CDR2 SQIVND (reference sequence). The CDR3 region has the DNA TGTGCCAGTAGTATAGACAGGGGTTTTAACGAGCAGTACTTC. Protein sequence: CASSIDRGFNEQYF.

J is TRBJ2-5 and V is TRBV12-5; D possibly corresponds to TRBD2 (6 bases). From germline, CDR1 is LGHNT and CDR2 FRNRAP. The germline V and J ends were trimmed by 5 bases and 2 bases, with 18 bases remaining between them. The CDR3 is 16 amino acids. The DNA for the CDR3 is TGTGCTAGTGGTCTGGGGAGGCCGGGGAGTCAAGAGACCCAGTACTTC. Translation gives CASGLGRPGSQETQYF. Full variable domain (missing parts from reference TRBV12-5 and TRBJ2-5): DARVTQTPRHKVTEMGQEVTMRCQPILGHNTVFWYRQTMMQGLELLAYFRNRAPLDDSGMPKDRFSAEMPDATLATLKIQPSEPRDSAVYFCASGLGRPGSQETQYFGPGTRLLVL.